The table lists the clone carrying this TCR beta chain with a few counts. Its antigen is undetermined. The sample is drawn from a study of graft-versus-host responses after intestinal transplantation. Study context: As for transplant type, recipients had multivisceral, liver-intestinal, or isolated intestinal grafts. Every recipient underwent anti-thymocyte globulin induction, then tacrolimus and steroids for around three years. Findings and caveats of the study: An association linked early post-transplant HvG declines with peak circulating GvH clone levels. GvH clonotypes were identified within recipient marrow, with a subset emerging first in ileum or blood.

Between the trimmed V and J ends, which lost 3 bases and 0 bases, there was a span of 12 bases. The CDR3 runs 16 residues. Germline values: CDR1 SGHVS, CDR2 FNYEAQ. Sequenced by immunoSEQ multiplex PCR; TCRdb stores in-frame clones only, minus some. The sample holds 9,000 to 10,000 clones, roughly 93% seen once. The specimen comprised PBMCs, sampled 8 days after intestinal transplant. The TCR sequence derives from a human patient who received an intestinal transplant, so some T cells may come from the graft donor. This chain joins TRBV7-6 and TRBJ1-3, with D possibly being TRBD1 (6 bases). The CDR3: CASSFGQLSSGNTIYF. CDR3 in DNA: TGTGCCAGCAGCTTCGGACAGCTTAGCTCTGGAAACACCATATATTTT.